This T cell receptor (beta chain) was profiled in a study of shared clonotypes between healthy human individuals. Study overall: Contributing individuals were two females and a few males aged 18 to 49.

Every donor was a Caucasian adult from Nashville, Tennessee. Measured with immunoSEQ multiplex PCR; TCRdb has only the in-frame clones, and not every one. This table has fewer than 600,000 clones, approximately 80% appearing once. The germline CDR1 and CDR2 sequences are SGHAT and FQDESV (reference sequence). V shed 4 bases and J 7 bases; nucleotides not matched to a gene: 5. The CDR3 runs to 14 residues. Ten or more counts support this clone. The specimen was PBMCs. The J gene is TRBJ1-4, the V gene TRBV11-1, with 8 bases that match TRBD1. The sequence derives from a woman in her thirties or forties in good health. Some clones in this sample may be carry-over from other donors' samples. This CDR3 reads CASSSQGAGEKLFF. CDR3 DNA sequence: TGTGCCAGCAGCTCCCAGGGGGCCGGTGAAAAACTGTTTTTT.